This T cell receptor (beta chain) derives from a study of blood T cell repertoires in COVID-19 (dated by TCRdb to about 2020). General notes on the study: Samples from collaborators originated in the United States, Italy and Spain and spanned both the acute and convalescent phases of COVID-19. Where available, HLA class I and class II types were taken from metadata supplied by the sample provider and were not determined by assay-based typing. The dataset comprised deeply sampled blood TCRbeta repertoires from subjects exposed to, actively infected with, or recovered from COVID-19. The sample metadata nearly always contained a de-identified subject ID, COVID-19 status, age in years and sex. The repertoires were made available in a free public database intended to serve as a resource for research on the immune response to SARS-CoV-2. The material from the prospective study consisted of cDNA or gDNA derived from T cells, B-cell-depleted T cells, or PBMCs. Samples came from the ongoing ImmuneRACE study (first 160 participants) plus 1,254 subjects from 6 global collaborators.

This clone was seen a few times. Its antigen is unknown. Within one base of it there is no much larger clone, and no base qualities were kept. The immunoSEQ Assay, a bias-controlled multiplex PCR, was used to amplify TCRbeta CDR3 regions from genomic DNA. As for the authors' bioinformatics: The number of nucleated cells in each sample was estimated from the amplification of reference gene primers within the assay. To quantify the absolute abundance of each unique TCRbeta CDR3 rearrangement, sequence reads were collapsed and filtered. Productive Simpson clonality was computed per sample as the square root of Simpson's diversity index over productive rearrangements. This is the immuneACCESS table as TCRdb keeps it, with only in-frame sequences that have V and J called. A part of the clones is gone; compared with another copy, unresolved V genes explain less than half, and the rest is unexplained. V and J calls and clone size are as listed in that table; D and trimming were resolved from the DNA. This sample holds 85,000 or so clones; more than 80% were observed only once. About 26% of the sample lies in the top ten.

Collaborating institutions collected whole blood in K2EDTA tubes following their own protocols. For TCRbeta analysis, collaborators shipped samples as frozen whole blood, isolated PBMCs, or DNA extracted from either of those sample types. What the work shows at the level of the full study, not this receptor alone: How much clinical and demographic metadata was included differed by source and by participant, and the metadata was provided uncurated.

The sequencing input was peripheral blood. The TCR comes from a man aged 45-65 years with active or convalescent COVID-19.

The DNA reads TGTGCCAGCAGCCACCCTAGGCGTTTGACAGGGGATGAGCAGTTCTTC. This sequence encodes CASSHPRRLTGDEQFF. The chain joins TRBV3-1 (or the pseudogene TRBV3-2) to TRBJ2-1, with 8 middle bases fitting TRBD1. The germline V gene (reference sequence) gives CDR1 as LGHDT and CDR2 as YNNKEL. Clipping removes 3 bases from V and 8 bases from J, with 12 as the unmatched junction base count. Inclusive of the bounding cysteine and phenylalanine, the CDR3 is 16 residues long. The read is trimmed to its CDR3 DNA, 48 bases read in frame from base 1.